This T cell receptor (beta chain) derives from a study of blood T cell repertoires in COVID-19. In the study overall: Researchers got acute and convalescent COVID-19 samples from the United States, Italy and Spain. PBMCs, B-cell-depleted T cells, or T cells were the source of the cDNA or gDNA that made up the material.

Germline CDR1 reads SGHNT; CDR2 reads YYREEE (reference sequence). The CDR3 has 14 residues. The ends lost 4 bases at V and 4 bases at J; junction bases unmatched: 4. Profiled with immunoSEQ multiplex PCR; TCRdb holds only in-frame clones, not every one. The sample includes around 26,000 clones, 89% of them seen just once. The chain combines TRBV5-4 with TRBJ2-7, with TRBD2 matching 11 bases. The TCR sequence derives from a human donor in a cohort sampled during active COVID-19. Input material: peripheral blood. The CDR3 protein is CASSHSGGGYEQYF. CDR3 in DNA: TGTGCCAGCAGCCATAGCGGGGGGGGGTACGAGCAGTACTTC.